The 28 T cell receptor beta chains given below trace back to one sample, sequenced in a study of T cells in Graves' hyperthyroidism and ophthalmopathy. Authors of the study amplified TCR beta CDR3 regions from RNA transcripts. The TCR CDR3 was amplified in a first-round RT-PCR using the HTBI primer set. TCRdb re-called the multiplex PCR reads with MiXCR, one entry per CDR3 protein. The sample carries 350,000 to 400,000 distinct CDR3 sequences, over 11% recorded once. The specimen sequenced was blood. The receptors come from a woman in her sixties or seventies with Graves' hyperthyroidism.

This clonotype was seen ten or more times. The rearrangement uses TRBV30 and TRBJ2-2; D unclear. Germline CDR1 is GTSNPN and CDR2 is SVGIG (reference sequence). The germline V and J ends were trimmed by 2 bases and 1 base, with 5 bases remaining between them. The CDR3 contains 13 residues. The CDR3 coding sequence is TGTGCCTGGAGTATCAGGAACACCGGGGAGCTGTTTTTT. Translated, it gives CAWSIRNTGELFF.

The sample holds many counts of this clonotype. The V gene is TRBV15, the J gene TRBJ2-7, with 8 bases lining up with TRBD1. Germline V gene data show CDR1 as LNHNV and CDR2 as YYDKDF (reference sequence). CDR3 length: 14 residues. V shed 4 bases, J shed 5 bases, and the junction held 7 bases outside the gene matches. The CDR3 coding sequence is TGTGCCACCAGCACGGACAGGGCCAACGACGAGCAGTACTTC. Amino acids: CATSTDRANDEQYF.

This clonotype has a handful of counts. This rearrangement joins TRBV19 to TRBJ2-7; D is uncertain. This CDR3 contains 14 residues. The germline V gene has CDR1 LNHDA and CDR2 SQIVND (reference sequence). V was clipped by 2 bases and J by 3 bases, with 11 bases between them. CDR3 sequence (DNA): TGTGCCAGTAGTATAAACTGGCAGGTCTACGAGCAGTACTTC. It specifies CASSINWQVYEQYF.

The chain carries TRBV3-1 and TRBJ1-6, with 9 bases fitting TRBD1. Unmatched junction bases numbered 5, after V lost 1 base and J lost 7 bases. There are 16 residues in the CDR3. Germline CDR1 LGHDT, CDR2 YNNKEL (reference sequence). CDR3 sequence: CASSQGTGVGNSPLHF. CDR3 nucleotides: TGTGCCAGCAGCCAAGGGACAGGGGTCGGAAATTCACCCCTCCACTTT.

There are a few counts of this clonotype. The V and J genes are TRBV19 and TRBJ2-5; 12 bases line up with TRBD2. Trimming removed 9 bases from V and 6 bases from J; junction bases left unmatched: 11. Germline V gene lookup returns CDR1 LNHDA and CDR2 SQIVND (reference sequence). The CDR3 totals 15 residues. The CDR3 loop reads CASTPTSGGPKTQYF. The DNA for the CDR3 is TGTGCCAGCACCCCGACTAGCGGGGGCCCAAAGACCCAGTACTTC.

The V gene is TRBV7-9, the J gene TRBJ1-1, with D possibly matching TRBD1 (6 bases). Per germline, CDR1 SEHNR and CDR2 FQNEAQ (reference sequence). V lost 6 bases, J lost 2 bases, and 16 bases lay in between. This CDR3 region has 15 residues. The CDR3 region has the DNA TGTGCCAGCAGAAAATTGTCGGGGGCCAACACTGAAGCTTTCTTT. It specifies CASRKLSGANTEAFF.

Many counts were recorded for this clonotype. The V and J genes are TRBV12-3 or TRBV12-4 and TRBJ1-2; the match to TRBD1 covers 10 bases. The J segment lost 4 bases and the V segment lost 7 bases, leaving 9 bases of the junction unmatched. This CDR3 has 15 amino acids. The CDR3 loop is CASISTGTGAYGYTF. The CDR3 DNA sequence: TGTGCCAGCATTTCTACCGGGACAGGGGCCTATGGCTACACCTTC.

The sample holds a few counts of this clonotype. This rearrangement joins TRBV7-9 to TRBJ2-3, with TRBD2 identical over 7 bases. V lost 2 bases, J lost 5 bases, and 7 bases stayed unmatched. Germline loops: CDR1 SEHNR, CDR2 FQNEAQ (reference sequence). CDR3 length: 15 amino acids. The CDR3 bases are TGTGCCAGCAGCTTACCCTGGGGAGGGAAAGATACGCAGTATTTT. It specifies CASSLPWGGKDTQYF. Full variable domain (outside the CDR3, taken from reference TRBV7-9 and TRBJ2-3): DTGVSQNPRHKITKRGQNVTFRCDPISEHNRLYWYRQTLGQGPEFLTYFQNEAQLEKSRLLSDRFSAERPKGSFSTLEIQRTEQGDSAMYLCASSLPWGGKDTQYFGPGTRLTVL.

This clonotype came up many times. The chain recombines TRBV7-6 with TRBJ2-7, with D tentatively TRBD2 (5 bases). V was cut by 2 bases and J by 1 base, with 9 bases left in between. This CDR3 contains 14 residues. Germline CDR1 and CDR2: SGHVS and FNYEAQ. CDR3: CASSLQGLSYEQYF. The CDR3 DNA follows: TGTGCCAGCAGCTTACAAGGACTGTCCTACGAGCAGTACTTC.

This clonotype was found many times. The chain carries TRBV3-1 and TRBJ2-1; TRBD2 agrees at 13 bases. Losses at the gene ends were 0 bases for V and 12 bases for J; bases not matched to a gene: 8. The CDR3 extends over 16 amino acids. Germline loops: CDR1 LGHDT, CDR2 YNNKEL (reference sequence). CDR3 loop: CASSQDLLAGGRRQFF. Here the CDR3 DNA reads TGTGCCAGCAGCCAAGATCTACTAGCGGGAGGGAGAAGGCAGTTCTTC.

This clonotype was seen many times. The chain combines TRBV20-1 with TRBJ2-1; 11 bases match TRBD2. CDR1 DFQATT and CDR2 SNEGSKA come from the germline V gene (reference sequence). The J segment lost 12 bases and the V segment lost 2 bases, leaving 15 bases of the junction unmatched. This CDR3 comprises 16 residues. This CDR3 is CSARLGVVAGGFSQFF. The CDR3 DNA is TGCAGTGCTAGATTAGGGGTGGTAGCGGGGGGGTTCTCGCAGTTCTTC.

This clonotype was recorded many times. This sequence joins TRBV29-1 and TRBJ2-5, with D perhaps matching TRBD1 or TRBD2 (5 bases each). The germline CDR1 and CDR2 sequences are SQVTM and ANQGSEA. This CDR3 is built from 12 residues. V lost 3 bases to trimming and J lost 10 bases, with 15 bases between them. CDR3 residues: CSVDQGTGSQYF. The DNA of the CDR3 is TGCAGCGTTGACCAGGGCACGGGGAGCCAGTACTTC.

This clonotype was counted at least ten times. The chain links TRBV7-2 to TRBJ2-1, with TRBD1 matching over 7 bases. V trimming: 5 bases; J trimming: 9 bases; junction bases outside the gene matches: 13. From germline, CDR1 is SGHTA and CDR2 FQGNSA. The CDR3 spans 15 residues. CDR3 sequence reads: CASSPPGLGGPEQFF. DNA of the CDR3: TGTGCCAGCAGCCCCCCGGGGTTAGGGGGCCCTGAGCAGTTCTTC.

This clonotype was observed at least ten times. The V call is TRBV30, the J call TRBJ1-2; tentative D call: TRBD1 (6 bases). The CDR3 is 15 residues long. Germline V gene lookup returns CDR1 GTSNPN and CDR2 SVGIG (reference sequence). Trimming removed 2 bases from V and 7 bases from J, with 20 bases in between. The CDR3 region has the DNA TGTGCCTGGAGTAACGACAGGTTGGGAACATTTGGCTACACCTTC. Amino acid sequence: CAWSNDRLGTFGYTF.

In its sample, this clonotype was seen once. The J gene is TRBJ1-4, the V gene TRBV19; the D gene is possibly TRBD1 (5 bases). The germline V gene has CDR1 LNHDA and CDR2 SQIVND (reference sequence). The CDR3 sequence is 14 residues long. V was cut by 5 bases and J by 8 bases, with 15 bases left in between. CDR3 coding DNA: TGTGCCAGTAGTCCCCAGGGTGTGGGGGAAAAACTGTTTTTT. This encodes CASSPQGVGEKLFF.

This clonotype came up many times. An end of the junction does not agree with germline; a read error may underlie this. This chain links TRBV12-3 or TRBV12-4 with TRBJ2-5; 9 bases fit TRBD2. The length of the CDR3 is 14 residues. CDR3 amino acids: CASRLGLASETQYF. In DNA form, the CDR3 reads TGTGCCAGCAGGTTAGGACTAGCGTCAGAGACCCAGTACTTC.

This sequence joins TRBV7-9 and TRBJ2-1; no definite D call. The CDR3 totals 14 residues. CDR1 SEHNR and CDR2 FQNEAQ come from the germline V gene (reference sequence). Trimming stripped 0 bases from V and 8 bases from J, with 11 bases between. This CDR3 reads CASSLAGLPDEQFF. CDR3 nucleotide sequence: TGTGCCAGCAGCTTAGCCGGGCTCCCGGATGAGCAGTTCTTC.

In this sample, this clonotype turned up many times. This chain connects TRBV10-3 to TRBJ2-5; 9 bases are shared with TRBD2. The CDR3 is made up of 15 amino acids. With V trimmed by 4 bases and J by 7 bases, 10 bases remained unmatched. Germline V gives CDR1 ENHRY, CDR2 SYGVKD. CDR3 DNA: TGTGCCATCAGTGCGGTTAGCGGGAGTTTAGCGACCCAGTACTTC. Translation gives CAISAVSGSLATQYF.

This clonotype was seen repeatedly, ten times or more. V is TRBV18 and J is TRBJ1-1; D possibly corresponds to TRBD1 (5 bases). With 3 bases removed from V and 7 bases from J, the gap between germline ends came to 21 bases. There are 16 residues in the CDR3. Germline V gene data show CDR1 as KGHSH and CDR2 as LQKENI. This CDR3 is CASSPRLSQGSSEAFF. The CDR3 DNA reads TGTGCCAGCTCACCGCGCCTATCGCAGGGTTCGAGTGAAGCTTTCTTT.

This clonotype was counted many times. The CDR3 reads CASSEFPGRNEQYF. DNA for the CDR3: TGTGCCAGCAGTGAATTCCCCGGGAGAAACGAGCAGTACTTC. The chain has TRBV25-1 and TRBJ2-7, with D perhaps matching TRBD2 (6 bases). This CDR3 is built from 14 residues. V lost 1 base and J lost 5, with 12 bases in between. Germline-derived CDR1 and CDR2 are MGHDK and SYGVNS.

At least ten counts were recorded for this clonotype. The chain combines TRBV2 with TRBJ2-3; 8 bases match TRBD2. CDR3 size: 14 residues. V trimming: 5 bases; J trimming: 3 bases; junction bases outside the gene matches: 4. Germline V gene data show CDR1 as SNHLY and CDR2 as FYNNEI. CDR3 loop: CASSRLARTDTQYF. Here the CDR3 DNA reads TGTGCCAGCAGTCGACTAGCGCGGACAGATACGCAGTATTTT.

This clonotype was seen ten or more times. This chain's CDR3 is CASSPLGQGDQPQHF. For the CDR3, the DNA is TGTGCCAGCTCACCACTGGGACAGGGTGATCAGCCCCAGCATTTT. The chain uses TRBV18 and TRBJ1-5, with 9 bases matching TRBD1. Trimming took 1 base from V and 5 from J; bases not matched to a gene: 3. The CDR3 loop spans 15 amino acids. Germline values: CDR1 KGHSH, CDR2 LQKENI.

This clonotype was detected only a few times. The V and J genes are TRBV6-1 and TRBJ2-1; D remains ambiguous. The germline V and J ends were trimmed by 8 bases and 7 bases, with 6 bases remaining between them. The CDR3 runs 10 residues. Germline lookup yields CDR1 MNHNS and CDR2 SASEGT. The CDR3 here is CASAENEQFF. CDR3 coding DNA: TGTGCCAGCGCGGAAAATGAGCAGTTCTTC.

Many counts were recorded for this clonotype. The chain is built from TRBV11-3 and TRBJ2-7; 8 bases map to TRBD2. CDR3 length: 17 residues. From germline, CDR1 is SGHNT and CDR2 YENEEA. J gave up 3 bases and V 5 bases, and 15 bases lay outside the gene matches. In DNA, the CDR3 is TGTGCCAGCAGCACCAAAAGCGGGAGCGTCGAAGGCTACGAGCAGTACTTC. Translated: CASSTKSGSVEGYEQYF.

This clonotype was seen at least ten times. The chain employs TRBV11-3 and TRBJ2-3; D possibly corresponds to TRBD2 (6 bases). CDR3 length: 12 residues. With 5 bases removed from V and 8 bases from J, the gap between germline ends came to 11 bases. Germline V CDR1 and CDR2: SGHNT, YENEEA. The CDR3 DNA sequence: TGTGCCAGCAGCCCTGGGACTGCTACGCAGTATTTT. This codes for CASSPGTATQYF.

This clonotype was detected only a few times. No conserved phenylalanine or tryptophan is present at the end of the CDR3, so a read error is the likely explanation. The chain joins TRBV10-2 to TRBJ1-2; TRBD1 is a possible D gene (5 bases). V was trimmed by 10 bases and J by 5 bases, leaving 32 bases between them. The CDR3 has 18 amino acids. The germline V gene has CDR1 WSHSY and CDR2 SAAADI. CDR3 residues: CATYGDRDGDLDLYGYTL. CDR3 bases: TGCGCCACCTACGGAGACAGAGACGGAGATCTGGACTTGTATGGCTACACCCTC.

The table lists this clonotype with many counts. This sequence joins TRBV27 and TRBJ2-1; TRBD2 matches at 11 bases. The CDR3 loop spans 15 amino acids. Per the germline V gene, CDR1 is MNHEY and CDR2 is SMNVEV (reference sequence). The J segment lost 7 bases and the V segment lost 3 bases, leaving 5 bases of the junction unmatched. CDR3 residues: CASSFLAGGTNEQFF. CDR3 in DNA: TGTGCCAGCAGTTTCTTAGCGGGAGGGACGAATGAGCAGTTCTTC.

CDR3: CASRNRLSGNTIYF. The CDR3, as DNA: TGTGCCAGCAGGAATAGATTGTCTGGAAACACCATATATTTT. The J gene is TRBJ1-3, the V gene TRBV6-1; D remains ambiguous. CDR1 MNHNS and CDR2 SASEGT come from the germline V gene. The CDR3 is made up of 14 amino acids. V was cut by 6 bases and J by 1 base, with 10 bases left in between.